Below are 14 T cell receptor beta chains sequenced from a single sample in a study of Graves' ophthalmopathy and Graves' hyperthyroidism. The authors amplified TCR beta CDR3 regions from RNA transcripts. Following a first-round RT-PCR that used HTBI primers, a second-round multiplex PCR was carried out. Each CDR3 protein is one row after TCRdb ran MiXCR on the multiplex PCR reads. This repertoire shows 220,000 or so distinct CDR3 sequences, around a fifth found once; its top ten account for approximately 39%. The source material was peripheral blood. The receptor set was obtained from a woman between 50 and 59 years old with Graves' ophthalmopathy.

This clonotype was counted many times. This rearrangement joins TRBV19 to TRBJ2-3, with TRBD2 matching 10 bases. This CDR3 contains 17 residues. Trimming cost V 5 bases and J 0 bases; bases outside gene matches: 8. CDR1 LNHDA and CDR2 SQIVND come from the germline V gene (reference sequence). The CDR3 region is CASSLIAGGPSTDTQYF. CDR3 DNA sequence: TGTGCCAGTAGTCTAATAGCGGGAGGTCCTAGCACAGATACGCAGTATTTT.

Only a few counts were recorded for this clonotype. Possible read error: a much larger clone is one base away. The J gene is TRBJ1-1, the V gene TRBV6-1; D is ambiguous. The V gene's germline CDR1 is MNHNS and CDR2 SASEGT. The CDR3 runs to 13 residues. CDR3 sequence: CASRLFVNSEAFF. The CDR3 DNA follows: TGTGCCAGCAGGCTTTTTGTGAACTCTGAAGCTTTCTTT.

This clonotype was counted at least ten times. The V and J genes are TRBV27 and TRBJ2-5, with D possibly being TRBD2 (5 bases). This CDR3 is built from 13 residues. With 2 bases removed from V and 4 bases from J, the gap between germline ends came to 8 bases. Germline V gene data show CDR1 as MNHEY and CDR2 as SMNVEV (reference sequence). CDR3 DNA: TGTGCCAGCAGTTTAGAGGGAACAGAGACCCAGTACTTC. Protein sequence: CASSLEGTETQYF.

This clonotype was observed a single time. The gene calls are TRBV12-3 or TRBV12-4 and TRBJ2-7; 10 bases are a match to TRBD1. The CDR3 totals 15 residues. V was pared by 4 bases and J by 4 bases, with 7 bases of the junction left unmatched. CDR3: CASSSGTGDSYEQYF. The DNA of the CDR3 is TGTGCCAGCAGTTCCGGGACAGGGGATTCTTACGAGCAGTACTTC.

At least ten counts were recorded for this clonotype. The chain uses TRBV6-1 and TRBJ1-1; 7 nucleotides agree with TRBD1. After removal of 5 bases from V and 0 bases from J, the junction contained 6 bases not matched to a gene. Germline V gives CDR1 MNHNS, CDR2 SASEGT. The CDR3 length is 15 residues. The CDR3 loop is CASSPRQGMNTEAFF. The CDR3 region has the DNA TGTGCCAGCAGTCCGAGACAGGGAATGAACACTGAAGCTTTCTTT.

This clonotype was counted at least ten times. The chain links TRBV6-2 or TRBV6-3 to TRBJ2-7; TRBD1 is a possible D gene (5 bases). Germline CDR1 reads MNHEY; CDR2 reads SVGEGT. V was clipped by 4 bases and J by 5 bases, with 18 bases between them. The CDR3 consists of 15 residues. In nucleotides, the CDR3 is TGTGCCAGCAGTTTAACCTCGGGCAGGGCCAACGAGCAGTACTTC. It codes for CASSLTSGRANEQYF.

CDR3 in amino acids: CSVVRGPSNTGELFF. The CDR3 nucleotides read TGCAGCGTTGTGAGGGGACCCTCGAACACCGGGGAGCTGTTTTTT. V gene TRBV29-1 combines with J gene TRBJ2-2; D may be TRBD1 or TRBD2 (5 bases each). This CDR3 region has 15 residues. The V and J ends lost 4 bases and 0 bases respectively, with 12 bases between them. From germline, CDR1 is SQVTM and CDR2 ANQGSEA.

The V and J genes are TRBV12-3 or TRBV12-4 and TRBJ2-5, with D perhaps being TRBD1 or TRBD2 (5 bases each). V was shortened by 5 bases and J by 2 bases, with 15 bases between the two germline ends. The CDR3 runs to 15 residues. This CDR3 reads CASSPSGRIQETQYF. CDR3 bases: TGTGCCAGCAGTCCATCGGGGCGGATACAAGAGACCCAGTACTTC.

The sample holds many counts of this clonotype. The chain uses TRBV5-1 and TRBJ2-7; D possibly matches TRBD1 or TRBD2 (5 bases each). V lost 4 bases and J lost 9, with 17 bases in between. In germline, CDR1 is SGHRS, CDR2 YFSETQ. CDR3 length equals 13 residues. The CDR3 loop reads CASSGGEGKRQYF. CDR3 nucleotide sequence: TGCGCCAGCAGCGGCGGAGAGGGGAAGAGGCAGTACTTC.

The chain recombines TRBV28 with TRBJ2-5; TRBD1 might be the D (6 bases). The CDR3 consists of 12 residues. V lost 6 bases, J lost 7 bases, and 12 bases lay in between. Germline CDR1 reads MDHEN; CDR2 reads SYDVKM. CDR3 DNA sequence: TGTGCCAGCAGCATACAGGGATTGACCCAGTACTTC. Amino acid sequence: CASSIQGLTQYF. Looking up the rest from reference TRBV28 and TRBJ2-5 gives the full variable domain: DVKVTQSSRYLVKRTGEKVFLECVQDMDHENMFWYRQDPGLGLRLIYFSYDVKMKEKGDIPEGYSVSREKKERFSLILESASTNQTSMYLCASSIQGLTQYFGPGTRLLVL.

This clonotype was observed at least ten times. V and J are TRBV6-2 or TRBV6-3 and TRBJ2-7; tentative D call: TRBD1 (5 bases). Deletions cut 4 bases from V and 3 bases from J, with 7 bases between. This CDR3 is 12 amino acids long. Germline CDR1 reads MNHEY; CDR2 reads SVGEGT. The CDR3 loop is CASSFTGYEQYF. The CDR3 DNA reads TGTGCCAGCAGTTTTACAGGCTACGAGCAGTACTTC.

This clonotype was recorded many times. V is TRBV19 and J is TRBJ2-7, with D perhaps assigned TRBD1 or TRBD2 (7 bases each). The CDR3 consists of 17 residues. The V gene's germline CDR1 is LNHDA and CDR2 SQIVND (reference sequence). V was trimmed by 4 bases and J by 5 bases, leaving 24 bases between them. CDR3 protein: CASSRGEGAGLIDEQYF. The CDR3 nucleotides read TGTGCCAGTAGTAGGGGGGAGGGGGCTGGGTTGATCGACGAGCAGTACTTC.

V is TRBV5-1 and J is TRBJ1-1; tentative D call: TRBD1 (6 bases). With 3 bases removed from V and 0 bases from J, the gap between germline ends came to 15 bases. The CDR3 contains 16 residues. CDR1 is SGHRS and CDR2 is YFSETQ in the germline V gene. The CDR3 sequence is CASSSTSTGVNTEAFF. The CDR3 DNA follows: TGCGCCAGCAGCTCTACCTCGACAGGTGTGAACACTGAAGCTTTCTTT.

At least ten counts were recorded for this clonotype. V and J are TRBV2 and TRBJ2-5; a weak D match, TRBD2 (5 bases). The V gene's germline CDR1 is SNHLY and CDR2 FYNNEI. V was cut by 0 bases and J by 7 bases, with 27 bases left in between. The CDR3 totals 19 residues. The DNA of the CDR3 is TGTGCCAGCAGTGAAGCACGGCTAGCTAGACCTAGTAGTATGGGGACCCAGTACTTC. Translated: CASSEARLARPSSMGTQYF.